The clone carrying this T cell receptor (beta chain) is a singleton in its sample. Its antigen is not identified. The CDR3 sequence is 19 residues long. V shed 3 bases, J shed 9 bases, and the junction held 22 bases outside the gene matches. Germline assignment: CDR1 SGHTA and CDR2 FQGNSA. This record belongs to a study of cytomegalovirus exposure and HLA in healthy donors. General study findings and limits: Of the V segments, some could not be distinguished, including TRBV6-2 and TRBV6-3, and were excluded. With DRB1 most and HLA-C fewest, TCR association rates differed between HLA loci in a later analysis.

PCR used 60 Vbeta primers and 13 Jbeta primers. Data came from immunoSEQ multiplex PCR; TCRdb stores just in-frame clones and leaves some out. The table has roughly 150,000 clones, approximately 82% seen once. The origin of this receptor is a woman between 50 and 59 years old in good health and CMV-seropositive. Sequenced sample: PBMCs. J is TRBJ2-1 and V is TRBV7-2, with TRBD2 matching 8 bases. CDR3 residues: CASSFPLSGGEFPEVEQFF. The CDR3 nucleotides read TGTGCCAGCAGCTTCCCCCTATCGGGGGGGGAATTCCCCGAGGTTGAGCAGTTCTTC.